Presented here are 14 T cell receptor beta chains from one specimen sequenced in a study of cytomegalovirus exposure and HLA in healthy donors. The primer mix had 60 Vbeta and 13 Jbeta primers. Assay used: immunoSEQ multiplex PCR; TCRdb lists only in-frame clones, some missing. The table records around 99,000 clones, around 85% of them present only once. Sequenced material: PBMCs. The source is a man aged 30-40 years in good health and CMV-seronegative.

The chain couples TRBV29-1 to TRBJ2-7; TRBD1 matches 10 bases. V gave up 7 bases and J gave up 5 bases; unmatched junction bases: 8. The CDR3 contains 13 residues. Germline V gene lookup returns CDR1 SQVTM and CDR2 ANQGSEA. CDR3 region: CSAWGDRGHEQYF. CDR3 in DNA: TGCAGCGCGTGGGGGGACAGGGGTCACGAGCAGTACTTC.

V and J are TRBV30 and TRBJ1-1, with 7 bases fitting TRBD1. J was trimmed by 1 base and V by 2 bases; bases with no gene match: 7. The CDR3 is made up of 15 amino acids. Germline V gives CDR1 GTSNPN, CDR2 SVGIG (reference sequence). CDR3 in amino acids: CAWSTRQGANTEAFF. The CDR3, as DNA: TGTGCCTGGAGTACAAGACAGGGTGCGAACACTGAAGCTTTCTTT.

The rearrangement links TRBV19 to TRBJ2-7; maybe TRBD1 (6 bases). This CDR3 has 12 amino acids. With 10 bases removed from V and 0 bases from J, the gap between germline ends came to 10 bases. Germline-derived CDR1 and CDR2 are LNHDA and SQIVND (reference sequence). DNA for the CDR3: TGTGCCACCCTGGACAGCTCCTACGAGCAGTACTTC. Residues: CATLDSSYEQYF.

V is TRBV7-6 and J is TRBJ2-1, with TRBD2 matching over 12 bases. The CDR3 is 16 amino acids. The J segment lost 8 bases and the V segment lost 5 bases, leaving 10 bases of the junction unmatched. The germline CDR1 and CDR2 sequences are SGHVS and FNYEAQ. The CDR3 sequence: CASSMTSGRIPHEQFF. DNA for the CDR3: TGTGCCAGCAGCATGACTAGCGGGAGAATCCCTCATGAGCAGTTCTTC.

The chain uses TRBV21-1 and TRBJ1-5; TRBD1, the D gene given by the table, was not confirmed from the DNA. TRBV21-1 is designated a pseudogene. The CDR3 runs 18 residues. Written as DNA, the CDR3 is TGTGCCAGCAGCCTCCGGGACAGGGCAAGTTGGGGCAATCAGCCCCAGCATTTT. This encodes CASSLRDRASWGNQPQHF.

The V call is TRBV6-5, the J call TRBJ1-1, with TRBD1 as a possible D gene (5 bases). V gave up 6 bases and J gave up 0 bases, with 14 bases separating them. CDR1 is MNHEY, CDR2 SVGAGI, per germline. This CDR3 has 15 amino acids. CDR3 sequence: CASSGRGRMNTEAFF. The CDR3 DNA reads TGTGCCAGCAGCGGACGGGGGAGGATGAACACTGAAGCTTTCTTT.

The chain has TRBV11-2 and TRBJ2-7; 8 bases are a match to TRBD1. Germline V lookup: CDR1 SGHAT, CDR2 FQNNGV. The CDR3 spans 14 residues. V shed 5 bases, J shed 2 bases, and the junction held 5 bases outside the gene matches. CDR3 region: CASSIDRGPYEQYF. For the CDR3, the DNA is TGTGCCAGCAGCATCGACAGGGGTCCCTACGAGCAGTACTTC.

The gene calls are TRBV15 and TRBJ1-3; TRBD1 is a possible D gene (5 bases). The ends were cut back, 8 bases at V and 2 bases at J, with 10 bases in the middle. This CDR3 has 13 amino acids. Per germline, CDR1 LNHNV and CDR2 YYDKDF (reference sequence). CDR3 nucleotide sequence: TGTGCCACCCGGGACTCCGCTGGAAACACCATATATTTT. It encodes CATRDSAGNTIYF.

The genes are TRBV2 and TRBJ1-5, with D possibly TRBD1 on 6 matching bases. V gave up 3 bases and J gave up 6 bases, with 9 bases separating them. CDR1 and CDR2 (germline): SNHLY, FYNNEI. The CDR3 is made up of 13 amino acids. The CDR3: CASSEGGAQPQHF. CDR3 DNA: TGTGCCAGCAGTGAGGGGGGGGCTCAGCCCCAGCATTTT.

This clone has just a few counts. The rearrangement links TRBV5-6 to TRBJ2-7; 7 nucleotides match TRBD1. CDR1 is SGHDT and CDR2 is YYEEEE in the germline V gene. The CDR3 has 13 residues. With V trimmed by 3 bases and J by 3 bases, 3 bases remained unmatched. CDR3 coding DNA: TGTGCCAGCAGCTGGGGGACAGTCTACGAGCAGTACTTC. Translated, it gives CASSWGTVYEQYF.

The chain recombines TRBV2 with TRBJ1-4; the match to TRBD1 covers 10 bases. The CDR3 extends over 14 amino acids. V trimming: 4 bases; J trimming: 7 bases; junction bases outside the gene matches: 3. Germline V gives CDR1 SNHLY, CDR2 FYNNEI. The CDR3 region is CASSGQGAGEKLFF. For the CDR3, the DNA is TGTGCCAGCAGTGGACAGGGGGCCGGTGAAAAACTGTTTTTT.

This clone appeared once. V and J are TRBV7-8 and TRBJ1-2, with D possibly matching TRBD1 (6 bases). CDR3 length equals 13 residues. Germline V CDR1 and CDR2: SGHVS, FQNEAQ. V was shortened by 5 bases and J by 4 bases, with 11 bases between the two germline ends. This chain's CDR3 is CASSPRGGYGYTF. In nucleotides, the CDR3 is TGTGCCAGCAGCCCCAGGGGTGGCTATGGCTACACCTTC. Drawing the rest from reference TRBV7-8 and TRBJ1-2, the complete variable domain is GAGVSQSPRYKVAKRGQDVALRCDPISGHVSLFWYQQALGQGPEFLTYFQNEAQLDKSGLPSDRFFAERPEGSVSTLKIQRTQQEDSAVYLCASSPRGGYGYTFGSGTRLTVV.

The V gene is TRBV5-1, the J gene TRBJ1-3; D possibly corresponds to TRBD1 (5 bases). This CDR3 comprises 15 residues. CDR1 is SGHRS and CDR2 is YFSETQ in the germline V gene. V lost 4 bases and J 3 bases, leaving 14 bases between the germline ends. The CDR3 bases are TGCGCCAGCAGCGCCGGGGGAGGGAGTGGAAACACCATATATTTT. Translated: CASSAGGGSGNTIYF.

This chain connects TRBV5-4 to TRBJ2-3; no reliable D call. The ends were cut back, 4 bases at V and 0 bases at J, with 9 bases in the middle. The CDR3 has 14 amino acids. Germline-derived CDR1 and CDR2 are SGHNT and YYREEE (reference sequence). The CDR3 reads CASSPGLSTDTQYF. The CDR3 DNA sequence: TGTGCCAGCAGCCCGGGTCTCAGCACAGATACGCAGTATTTT. The complete variable domain, with remaining parts taken from reference TRBV5-4 and TRBJ2-3, reads ETGVTQSPTHLIKTRGQQVTLRCSSQSGHNTVSWYQQALGQGPQFIFQYYREEENGRGNFPPRFSGLQFPNYSSELNVNALELDDSALYLCASSPGLSTDTQYFGPGTRLTVL.